This T cell receptor beta chain was found in a study of OX40 agonist ivuxolimab in advanced cancers. The table came from immunoSEQ multiplex PCR; TCRdb's copy has only in-frame clones and leaves some out. The profile shows about 76,000 clones, approximately 86% of them singletons. Germline assignment: CDR1 MNHNY and CDR2 SVGAGI (reference sequence). The CDR3 has 13 residues. The ends were cut back, 5 bases at V and 6 bases at J, with 11 bases in the middle. The sample consisted of CD4+ or CD8+ T cells sorted from blood, taken in a trial of the OX40 agonist ivuxolimab. J is TRBJ2-4 and V is TRBV6-6, with D hard to call. The source of this sequence is an adult with an advanced solid tumor such as melanoma, head and neck, liver or kidney cancer. Here the CDR3 reads CASSPPPGNIQYF. The CDR3 nucleotides are TGTGCCAGCAGTCCCCCACCGGGAAACATTCAGTACTTC.